This entry concerns a single T cell receptor (beta chain). The sample belongs to a study of T cell changes during pregnancy in multiple sclerosis. Generated by immunoSEQ multiplex PCR, the TCRdb table keeps only in-frame clones and is missing some. The table includes roughly 60,000 clones, 90% detected once. The germline CDR1 and CDR2 sequences are SGHVS and FNYEAQ. The CDR3 runs 15 residues. V shed 4 bases, J shed 0 bases, and the junction held 5 bases outside the gene matches. The receptor was derived from a female donor in good health, enrolled as a control in a pregnancy study. The source was peripheral blood, collected in the second trimester of pregnancy. V is TRBV7-6 and J is TRBJ2-7, with 8 positions matching TRBD1. Written as DNA, the CDR3 is TGTGCCAGCAGCTCCACCGGGACAGGCTCCTACGAGCAGTACTTC. It encodes CASSSTGTGSYEQYF.